The 32 T cell receptor beta chains below were found in one sample sequenced in a study of Siglec-9 on CD8 T cells in melanoma. TCRdb's copy holds only in-frame clones and misses some; the assay was immunoSEQ multiplex PCR. The profile shows about 36,000 clones, about four fifths of them singletons. The sample consisted of Siglec-9- CD8+ T cells sorted from blood. These receptors all stem from a human donor in good health.

J is TRBJ1-1 and V is TRBV2; possibly TRBD1 for D (6 bases). Germline CDR1 reads SNHLY; CDR2 reads FYNNEI. The V end was cut by 9 bases, the J end by 1 base, with 18 bases between. CDR3 length: 15 amino acids. The CDR3: CARNVVRRGNTEAFF. Here the CDR3 DNA reads TGTGCCAGAAACGTTGTTCGCAGGGGGAACACTGAAGCTTTCTTT.

The chain employs TRBV6-6 and TRBJ1-2; no reliable D call. The CDR3 runs to 14 residues. Germline V gives CDR1 MNHNY, CDR2 SVGAGI (reference sequence). V was pared by 10 bases and J by 1 base, with 16 bases between. CDR3: CATPGPNFNYGYTF. The DNA of the CDR3 is TGTGCCACGCCCGGCCCAAACTTTAACTATGGCTACACCTTC.

Remarks on this clone: Germline and junction disagree at one end, which may indicate a read error. The rearrangement joins TRBV11-2 to TRBJ2-1, with a weak D call TRBD1 (6 bases). From germline, CDR1 is SGHAT and CDR2 FQNNGV. CDR3 length: 11 amino acids. For the CDR3, the DNA is TGTGCCAGCAGATTAGGGGGTGAGCAGTTCTTC. It is translated as CASRLGGEQFF.

The chain carries TRBV27 and TRBJ1-1; D ambiguous. V was cut by 7 bases and J by 3 bases, with 6 bases left in between. CDR1 is MNHEY, CDR2 SMNVEV, per germline (reference sequence). This CDR3 is 11 amino acids long. Written as DNA, the CDR3 is TGTGCCAGCATTTCGCACACTGAAGCTTTCTTT. This sequence encodes CASISHTEAFF.

The rearrangement joins TRBV27 to TRBJ2-1, with D possibly being TRBD2 (6 bases). CDR1 MNHEY and CDR2 SMNVEV come from the germline V gene (reference sequence). The CDR3 length is 15 residues. Trimming removed 6 bases at V and 1 base at J, with 13 bases between. The CDR3 region is CASRYGGPSYNEQFF. CDR3 nucleotide sequence: TGTGCCAGCAGATACGGGGGTCCTTCCTACAATGAGCAGTTCTTC.

This clone has only a few counts. The rearrangement uses TRBV27 and TRBJ1-1, with D possibly matching TRBD1 (5 bases). V was trimmed by 9 bases and J by 4 bases, leaving 21 bases between them. The CDR3 has 15 residues. Germline values: CDR1 MNHEY, CDR2 SMNVEV (reference sequence). In nucleotides, the CDR3 is TGTGCCAGTCGCAAGGGGTTAAGCGGGTTCACTGAAGCTTTCTTT. It yields the protein CASRKGLSGFTEAFF.

The genes are TRBV9 and TRBJ1-5; D gene unclear. Trimming took 2 bases from V and 5 from J, leaving 8 bases between them. This CDR3 has 13 residues. Germline values: CDR1 SGDLS, CDR2 YYNGEE. CDR3 residues: CASSVGWDQPQHF. DNA for the CDR3: TGTGCCAGCAGCGTGGGATGGGATCAGCCCCAGCATTTT.

This chain joins TRBV7-3 and TRBJ2-1, with 9 bases lining up with TRBD2. Trimming took 5 bases from V and 3 from J; bases not matched to a gene: 8. This CDR3 comprises 16 residues. Germline CDR1 SGHTA, CDR2 FQGTGA. The CDR3 DNA follows: TGTGCCAGCAGCCCGAGACTAGCGGAGATCTACAATGAGCAGTTCTTC. Translating gives CASSPRLAEIYNEQFF.

The chain carries TRBV27 and TRBJ1-1; D is unresolved. From germline, CDR1 is MNHEY and CDR2 SMNVEV (reference sequence). The CDR3 consists of 13 residues. The V gene lost 3 bases and the J gene lost 4 bases, with 9 bases spanning the gap. The DNA of the CDR3 is TGTGCCAGCAGTTTCGAGGGAGGCACTGAAGCTTTCTTT. Its translation: CASSFEGGTEAFF.

This clone was picked up a small number of times. The chain carries TRBV6-1 and TRBJ2-7; possibly TRBD1 for D (5 bases). CDR1 and CDR2 from the germline V gene are MNHNS and SASEGT. V shed 4 bases and J shed 0 bases, with 7 bases lying between them. The CDR3 runs to 13 residues. CDR3 DNA sequence: TGTGCCAGCAGTGGGGGCGACTCCTACGAGCAGTACTTC. It is translated as CASSGGDSYEQYF.

V is TRBV4-2 and J is TRBJ2-3; 11 bases map to TRBD2. Trimming removed 1 base from V and 4 bases from J; junction bases left unmatched: 4. The CDR3 length is 16 residues. Germline V CDR1 and CDR2: LGHNA, YNFKEQ. The CDR3: CASSQALAGGADTQYF. For the CDR3, the DNA is TGTGCCAGCAGCCAAGCTCTAGCGGGGGGTGCAGATACGCAGTATTTT.

This clone was detected once. The rearrangement uses TRBV28 and TRBJ2-7; 8 bases fit TRBD2. Looked up from germline, CDR1 is MDHEN and CDR2 is SYDVKM. The CDR3 is 14 residues long. The trim removed 5 bases at V and 1 base at J, leaving 4 bases unmatched. The CDR3 reads CASSPLAGSYEQYF. The DNA of the CDR3 is TGTGCCAGCAGTCCTTTAGCGGGATCCTACGAGCAGTACTTC. Looking up the rest from reference TRBV28 and TRBJ2-7 gives the full variable domain: DVKVTQSSRYLVKRTGEKVFLECVQDMDHENMFWYRQDPGLGLRLIYFSYDVKMKEKGDIPEGYSVSREKKERFSLILESASTNQTSMYLCASSPLAGSYEQYFGPGTRLTVT.

This clone was recorded a few times. The chain carries TRBV19 and TRBJ1-1; D call uncertain. The CDR3 loop spans 10 amino acids. Trimming left V 9 bases short and J 8 bases short, with 10 bases between. The germline V gene encodes CDR1 LNHDA and CDR2 SQIVND (reference sequence). As DNA, the CDR3 is TGTGCCAGCAAGTCGGGCGAAGCTTTCTTT. Its translation: CASKSGEAFF.

V and J are TRBV7-8 and TRBJ2-5; 7 bases fit TRBD2. The trim removed 5 bases at V and 4 bases at J, leaving 10 bases unmatched. Germline CDR1 and CDR2: SGHVS and FQNEAQ. The CDR3 contains 15 residues. The CDR3 reads CASSIYGEGVETQYF. CDR3 sequence (DNA): TGTGCCAGCAGCATCTACGGGGAGGGAGTAGAGACCCAGTACTTC.

This rearrangement joins TRBV6-1 to TRBJ2-5; possible D gene TRBD2, 5 bases. Germline V gene data show CDR1 as MNHNS and CDR2 as SASEGT. V lost 3 bases, J lost 2 bases, and 13 bases lay in between. The CDR3 runs 15 residues. In nucleotides, the CDR3 is TGTGCCAGCAGTGAGGCCATAGGAGGTCAAGAGACCCAGTACTTC. This gives the protein CASSEAIGGQETQYF.

This chain links TRBV11-2 with TRBJ2-7, with 7 nucleotides matching TRBD1. Losses at the gene ends were 5 bases for V and 6 bases for J; bases not matched to a gene: 7. Germline loops: CDR1 SGHAT, CDR2 FQNNGV. The CDR3 consists of 13 residues. The CDR3 is CASSTAQGPEQYF. The CDR3 nucleotides are TGTGCCAGCAGCACAGCACAGGGGCCCGAGCAGTACTTC.

J is TRBJ1-4 and V is TRBV7-6, with 7 bases identical to TRBD1. Unmatched junction bases numbered 3, after V lost 5 bases and J lost 3 bases. The CDR3 extends over 14 amino acids. The germline V gene encodes CDR1 SGHVS and CDR2 FNYEAQ. Here the CDR3 DNA reads TGTGCCAGCAGCAAGGACAGGTCTAATGAAAAACTGTTTTTT. Its translation is CASSKDRSNEKLFF.

The chain links TRBV19 to TRBJ1-2, with 7 bases aligning to TRBD1. Losses at the gene ends were 1 base for V and 4 bases for J; bases not matched to a gene: 6. This CDR3 is 15 amino acids long. Germline lookup yields CDR1 LNHDA and CDR2 SQIVND (reference sequence). The CDR3 loop reads CASSIAGGSAYGYTF. Written as DNA, the CDR3 is TGTGCCAGTAGTATAGCAGGGGGATCTGCCTATGGCTACACCTTC.

The chain combines TRBV5-6 with TRBJ2-3; D call uncertain. Trimming removed 0 bases at V and 6 bases at J, with 14 bases between. Germline V gene sequence: CDR1 SGHDT, CDR2 YYEEEE. CDR3 length equals 15 residues. The CDR3 coding sequence is TGTGCCAGCAGCTTGGCGGCGCTGTCCGAGGATACGCAGTATTTT. Its translation: CASSLAALSEDTQYF.

This CDR3 reads CASSLKELNTEAFF. For the CDR3, the DNA is TGTGCCAGCAGCTTAAAAGAGCTGAACACTGAAGCTTTCTTT. The gene calls are TRBV7-6 and TRBJ1-1; D not resolved. Germline V gene lookup returns CDR1 SGHVS and CDR2 FNYEAQ. Trimming cost V 2 bases and J 0 bases, with 7 bases left between them. The length of the CDR3 is 14 residues.

The table lists this clone with a count of one. This chain uses TRBV25-1 with TRBJ2-5; D is uncertain. Trimming shortened V by 1 base and J by 9 bases, and 12 bases separated the two germline ends. Germline V gene data show CDR1 as MGHDK and CDR2 as SYGVNS. The CDR3 runs 13 residues. CDR3 sequence reads: CASSESDYSAQYF. As DNA, the CDR3 is TGTGCCAGCAGTGAATCCGATTACTCGGCCCAGTACTTC.

The chain employs TRBV28 and TRBJ2-7; TRBD2 aligns across 10 bases. Near its end, the DNA agrees better with TRBJ2-5, so the J call may be wrong. CDR3 length equals 16 residues. Germline CDR1 MDHEN, CDR2 SYDVKM. The chain's CDR3 is CASSSYPLAGGETQYF. For the CDR3, the DNA is TGTGCCAGCAGTTCATACCCATTAGCGGGGGGCGAGACCCAGTACTTC.

The J gene is TRBJ1-2, the V gene TRBV27; no clear D gene. This CDR3 is built from 16 residues. Trimming removed 5 bases from V and 0 bases from J, with 16 bases in between. Germline loops: CDR1 MNHEY, CDR2 SMNVEV (reference sequence). The CDR3 sequence is CASSPALEGSNYGYTF. The CDR3 region has the DNA TGTGCCAGCAGTCCAGCGCTGGAAGGATCTAACTATGGCTACACCTTC.

The CDR3 sequence is CASSHRDFTDTQYF. Here the CDR3 DNA reads TGTGCCAGCAGCCACCGGGACTTTACAGATACGCAGTATTTT. This sequence joins TRBV7-9 and TRBJ2-3, with D perhaps matching TRBD2 (6 bases). The V gene lost 5 bases and the J gene lost 3 bases, with 12 bases spanning the gap. The CDR3 spans 14 residues. CDR1 is SEHNR and CDR2 is FQNEAQ in the germline V gene (reference sequence).

The rearrangement uses TRBV27 and TRBJ1-1; no clear D gene. V was cut by 5 bases and J by 0 bases, with 4 bases left in between. There are 12 residues in the CDR3. Germline V gives CDR1 MNHEY, CDR2 SMNVEV (reference sequence). The CDR3 sequence: CASSTLNTEAFF. CDR3 bases: TGTGCCAGCAGTACGTTGAACACTGAAGCTTTCTTT.

The chain recombines TRBV28 with TRBJ2-5, with 15 bases aligning to TRBD2. Losses at the gene ends were 6 bases for V and 4 bases for J; bases not matched to a gene: 3. CDR1 and CDR2 from the germline V gene are MDHEN and SYDVKM. This CDR3 has 15 residues. CDR3 sequence (DNA): TGTGCCAGCAGCCCGGGACTAGCGGGAGGAGAGACCCAGTACTTC. This sequence encodes CASSPGLAGGETQYF. Full variable domain (missing parts from reference TRBV28 and TRBJ2-5): DVKVTQSSRYLVKRTGEKVFLECVQDMDHENMFWYRQDPGLGLRLIYFSYDVKMKEKGDIPEGYSVSREKKERFSLILESASTNQTSMYLCASSPGLAGGETQYFGPGTRLLVL.

V and J are TRBV5-1 and TRBJ2-2; the match to TRBD1 covers 9 bases. The CDR3 is 17 residues long. V shed 4 bases and J 5 bases; nucleotides not matched to a gene: 12. CDR1 and CDR2 (germline): SGHRS, YFSETQ. The DNA for the CDR3 is TGCGCCAGCAGCCTCACCCCCGGGACAGGGCTAACCGGGGAGCTGTTTTTT. Amino acids: CASSLTPGTGLTGELFF.

The chain's CDR3 is CASRGQPHSPLHF. CDR3 DNA sequence: TGCGCCAGTAGAGGGCAGCCCCATTCACCCCTCCACTTT. The rearrangement uses TRBV10-1 and TRBJ1-6; D is uncertain. The CDR3 extends over 13 amino acids. CDR1 and CDR2 (germline): WNHNN, SYGVQD (reference sequence). V was clipped by 9 bases and J by 8 bases, with 14 bases between them.

The rearrangement uses TRBV19 and TRBJ1-1; maybe TRBD1 (5 bases). Germline CDR1 reads LNHDA; CDR2 reads SQIVND (reference sequence). V was trimmed by 1 base and J by 7 bases, leaving 13 bases between them. This CDR3 comprises 14 residues. The chain's CDR3 is CASSIGQGFGEAFF. As DNA, the CDR3 is TGTGCCAGTAGTATAGGGCAGGGTTTCGGTGAAGCTTTCTTT.

This clone was seen just once. The chain is built from TRBV7-9 and TRBJ1-1; D is ambiguous. In germline, CDR1 is SEHNR, CDR2 FQNEAQ (reference sequence). The V and J ends lost 4 bases and 11 bases respectively, with 11 bases between them. The CDR3 consists of 11 residues. DNA for the CDR3: TGTGCCAGCAGCTCAGAAACAAGGGCTTTCTTT. It translates to CASSSETRAFF.

In nucleotides, the CDR3 is TGTGCCAGCAGCCCTCCGGGGACCGAAGCTTTCTTT. This sequence encodes CASSPPGTEAFF. This sequence joins TRBV6-5 and TRBJ1-1; maybe TRBD1 (5 bases). Trimming took off 6 bases at V and 8 bases at J, with 13 bases between the two ends. Germline CDR1 MNHEY, CDR2 SVGAGI. CDR3 length: 12 amino acids.

By share, this clone ranks as medium-sized. Other DNA sequences within the sample encode an identical CDR3. The chain is built from TRBV27 and TRBJ2-7; D is possibly TRBD2 (5 bases). From germline, CDR1 is MNHEY and CDR2 SMNVEV (reference sequence). The length of the CDR3 is 15 residues. Trimming shortened V by 2 bases and J by 0 bases, and 11 bases separated the two germline ends. Written as DNA, the CDR3 is TGTGCCAGCAGTTTAAGGGCGGGTCGCTCCTACGAGCAGTACTTC. Its translation: CASSLRAGRSYEQYF.